The rows below give T cell receptor beta chains drawn from one sample of a study of shared clonotypes between healthy human individuals. The table came from immunoSEQ multiplex PCR; TCRdb's copy has only in-frame clones and leaves some out. The data contain some 2 million clones, approximately 95% of them singletons. Material for sequencing was naive CD8+ T cells sorted from blood. The receptor set was obtained from a man younger than 35 in good health. Each CDR3 is given with its conserved first and last residue. The D gene is left open where the match is weak. Size is stated for part of the rows, as once, few or many counts, or as a class when the clone is expanded.

abundance: .; v_gene: TRBV2; d_gene: .; j_gene: TRBJ2-5; CDR3nt: TGTGCCAGCTTGGCTAGTAGTATTTACCAAGAGACCCAGTACTTC; CDR3aa: CASLASSIYQETQYF
abundance: .; v_gene: TRBV25-1; d_gene: TRBD1; j_gene: TRBJ1-5; CDR3nt: TGTGCCAGCGGGACAGGGGACGGAATACAGCCCCAGCATTTT; CDR3aa: CASGTGDGIQPQHF
abundance: .; v_gene: TRBV9; d_gene: .; j_gene: TRBJ1-1; CDR3nt: TGTGCCAGCAGCCCTTCAGGGGTGAACACTGAAGCTTTCTTT; CDR3aa: CASSPSGVNTEAFF
abundance: .; v_gene: TRBV7-9; d_gene: TRBD2; j_gene: TRBJ2-1; CDR3nt: TGTGCCAGCAGCCCAAGACTAGCGGGGGATAGCTCCTACAATGAGCAGTTCTTC; CDR3aa: CASSPRLAGDSSYNEQFF
abundance: .; v_gene: TRBV5-4; d_gene: .; j_gene: TRBJ2-3; CDR3nt: TGTGCCAGCAGCTTCGGGGCCCAGGGAAGTCCAGATACGCAGTATTTT; CDR3aa: CASSFGAQGSPDTQYF
abundance: .; v_gene: TRBV2; d_gene: .; j_gene: TRBJ2-7; CDR3nt: TGTGCCAGCAGTGAAGTGGCCCTATCCTACGAGCAGTACTTC; CDR3aa: CASSEVALSYEQYF
abundance: .; v_gene: TRBV2; d_gene: .; j_gene: TRBJ2-7; CDR3nt: TGTGCCAGCACATCCGGGACCGTTGCCTACGAGCAGTACTTC; CDR3aa: CASTSGTVAYEQYF
abundance: once; v_gene: TRBV9; d_gene: .; j_gene: TRBJ1-1; CDR3nt: TGTGCCAGCAGCGTAGGGGTCTTTCCGAACACTGAAGCTTTCTTT; CDR3aa: CASSVGVFPNTEAFF
abundance: .; v_gene: TRBV6-5; d_gene: .; j_gene: TRBJ2-2; CDR3nt: TGTGCCAGCAGTTATCCTGAAAACGGGGAGCTGTTTTTT; CDR3aa: CASSYPENGELFF
abundance: .; v_gene: TRBV19; d_gene: TRBD2; j_gene: TRBJ2-3; CDR3nt: TGTGCCAGTAGTCCCGGGACTAGCGGCACAGATACGCAGTATTTT; CDR3aa: CASSPGTSGTDTQYF
abundance: .; v_gene: TRBV7-9; d_gene: TRBD1; j_gene: TRBJ2-3; CDR3nt: TGTGCCAGCAGCGGACAGGGCCGTGAGGATACGCAGTATTTT; CDR3aa: CASSGQGREDTQYF
abundance: .; v_gene: TRBV27; d_gene: .; j_gene: TRBJ2-1; CDR3nt: TGTGCCAGCAGTTTTTCTGGCTATTCCTACAATGAGCAGTTCTTC; CDR3aa: CASSFSGYSYNEQFF
abundance: .; v_gene: TRBV5-1; d_gene: TRBD1; j_gene: TRBJ1-5; CDR3nt: TGCGCCAGCAGCCTGGACAGGGGTTATAGCAATCAGCCCCAGCATTTT; CDR3aa: CASSLDRGYSNQPQHF
abundance: .; v_gene: TRBV6-5; d_gene: TRBD1; j_gene: TRBJ2-7; CDR3nt: TGTGCCAGCAGTCATACTCGACAGGGGTTCTACGAGCAGTACTTC; CDR3aa: CASSHTRQGFYEQYF
abundance: .; v_gene: TRBV2; d_gene: .; j_gene: TRBJ2-3; CDR3nt: TGTGCCAGCAGTGCGGATACGCAGTATTTT; CDR3aa: CASSADTQYF
abundance: .; v_gene: TRBV13; d_gene: .; j_gene: TRBJ2-4; CDR3nt: TGTGCCAGCAGCTTAGGAGCGGAAAACATTCAGTACTTC; CDR3aa: CASSLGAENIQYF
abundance: .; v_gene: TRBV6-5; d_gene: TRBD1; j_gene: TRBJ1-3; CDR3nt: TGTGCCAGCAGTTACCAGGGGGAAGCTGGAAACACCATATATTTT; CDR3aa: CASSYQGEAGNTIYF
abundance: .; v_gene: TRBV29-1; d_gene: .; j_gene: TRBJ1-5; CDR3nt: TGCAGCGCGTCCAAGGTCGGCAATCAGCCCCAGCATTTT; CDR3aa: CSASKVGNQPQHF
abundance: .; v_gene: TRBV28; d_gene: .; j_gene: TRBJ1-4; CDR3nt: TGTGCCAGCAGTCCCTCAGGGGAGTCGAATGAAAAACTGTTTTTT; CDR3aa: CASSPSGESNEKLFF
abundance: .; v_gene: TRBV2; d_gene: .; j_gene: TRBJ1-5; CDR3nt: TGTGCCAGCACCCCCTATGGAGGGGGCAATCAGCCCCAGCATTTT; CDR3aa: CASTPYGGGNQPQHF
abundance: .; v_gene: TRBV30; d_gene: .; j_gene: TRBJ1-2; CDR3nt: TGTGCCTGGAGTGTACGGCAAGGCTATGGCTACACCTTC; CDR3aa: CAWSVRQGYGYTF
abundance: .; v_gene: TRBV27; d_gene: .; j_gene: TRBJ1-3; CDR3nt: TGTGCCAGCAGTTCCCGGGCCGAATATTTT; CDR3aa: CASSSRAEYF
abundance: .; v_gene: TRBV27; d_gene: TRBD2; j_gene: TRBJ2-7; CDR3nt: TGTGCCAGCAGTTTGGCGGGAGGGCGTTACGAGCAGTACTTC; CDR3aa: CASSLAGGRYEQYF
abundance: .; v_gene: TRBV2; d_gene: .; j_gene: TRBJ1-2; CDR3nt: TGTGCCGGCATACCAGAGGGAGACTATGGCTACACCTTC; CDR3aa: CAGIPEGDYGYTF
abundance: .; v_gene: TRBV11-2; d_gene: .; j_gene: TRBJ2-7; CDR3nt: TGTGCCAGCAGCTTAATGTCAGGGGAAGACTACGAGCAGTACTTC; CDR3aa: CASSLMSGEDYEQYF
abundance: .; v_gene: TRBV7-2; d_gene: TRBD2; j_gene: TRBJ2-7; CDR3nt: TGTGCCAGCAGCTTGGCGGGAGGAGGGGAGCAGTACTTC; CDR3aa: CASSLAGGGEQYF
abundance: once; v_gene: TRBV27; d_gene: .; j_gene: TRBJ2-7; CDR3nt: TGTGCCAGCAGTTTACAACCGGGATTAGGTGAGCAGTACTTC; CDR3aa: CASSLQPGLGEQYF
abundance: .; v_gene: TRBV28; d_gene: TRBD1; j_gene: TRBJ2-3; CDR3nt: TGTGCCAGCAGTTTGACAGGGACAGGGATCCATACGCAGTATTTT; CDR3aa: CASSLTGTGIHTQYF
abundance: once; v_gene: TRBV6-5; d_gene: .; j_gene: TRBJ2-5; CDR3nt: TGTGCCAGCAGTTACTCGGAAGGAGAAGAGACCCAGTACTTC; CDR3aa: CASSYSEGEETQYF
abundance: once; v_gene: TRBV9; d_gene: TRBD2; j_gene: TRBJ2-3; CDR3nt: TGTGCCAGCAGCCCGGGAGGACTTAGCACAGATACGCAGTATTTT; CDR3aa: CASSPGGLSTDTQYF
abundance: .; v_gene: TRBV4-1; d_gene: .; j_gene: TRBJ2-1; CDR3nt: TGCGCCAGCAGCCAAGATGGCAGTTCCTACAATGAGCAGTTCTTC; CDR3aa: CASSQDGSSYNEQFF
abundance: .; v_gene: TRBV4-1; d_gene: TRBD1; j_gene: TRBJ1-1; CDR3nt: TGCGCCAGCAGTGGGACAGGGGGCGGAGGGAACACTGAAGCTTTCTTT; CDR3aa: CASSGTGGGGNTEAFF
abundance: .; v_gene: TRBV6-6; d_gene: TRBD1; j_gene: TRBJ2-7; CDR3nt: TGTGCCAGCACCACCACAGGGGACGAGCAGTACTTC; CDR3aa: CASTTTGDEQYF
abundance: once; v_gene: TRBV9; d_gene: .; j_gene: TRBJ1-4; CDR3nt: TGTGCCAGCAGCGTTCAGGCTGCAACTAATGAAAAACTGTTTTTT; CDR3aa: CASSVQAATNEKLFF
abundance: once; v_gene: TRBV4-1; d_gene: .; j_gene: TRBJ2-7; CDR3nt: TGCGCCAGCAAGGGGTCCTACGAGCAGTACTTC; CDR3aa: CASKGSYEQYF
abundance: .; v_gene: TRBV9; d_gene: .; j_gene: TRBJ2-7; CDR3nt: TGTGCCAGCAGCGTAGGGACAGATTCCTACGAGCAGTACTTC; CDR3aa: CASSVGTDSYEQYF
abundance: .; v_gene: TRBV5-4; d_gene: .; j_gene: TRBJ1-1; CDR3nt: TGTGCCAGCAGCTTGTTGGACGGAGGGAACACTGAAGCTTTCTTT; CDR3aa: CASSLLDGGNTEAFF
abundance: .; v_gene: TRBV5-1; d_gene: .; j_gene: TRBJ2-5; CDR3nt: TGCGCCAGCAGCTTGGTGGACACGGTTCAAGAGACCCAGTACTTC; CDR3aa: CASSLVDTVQETQYF
abundance: .; v_gene: TRBV9; d_gene: .; j_gene: TRBJ2-2; CDR3nt: TGTGCCAGCAGCGTAGAGGATAGCCCGACCGGGGAGCTGTTTTTT; CDR3aa: CASSVEDSPTGELFF
abundance: .; v_gene: TRBV7-9; d_gene: .; j_gene: TRBJ2-2; CDR3nt: TGTGCCAGCAGCCGTACAGGGGAGCTGTTTTTT; CDR3aa: CASSRTGELFF